A single sample is the source of the 18 T cell receptor beta chains below, sequenced in a study of shared clonotypes between healthy human individuals. The method was immunoSEQ multiplex PCR; TCRdb's version includes in-frame clones alone and lacks a portion of them. The table has around 2.1 million clones, 90% to 97% seen once; the top ten hold approximately 0.13%. The sample consisted of naive CD4+ T cells sorted from blood. Subset defined: CD45RA+ positively selected. These receptors were collected from a man in his late teens or twenties in good health.

This chain connects TRBV7-2 to TRBJ1-6, with D uncertain. The germline CDR1 and CDR2 sequences are SGHTA and FQGNSA. V dropped 6 bases and J dropped 8 bases, with 11 bases sitting between them. The length of the CDR3 is 13 residues. The CDR3, as DNA: TGTGCCAGCAGGTCCTCTACATATTCACCCCTCCACTTT. This translates into CASRSSTYSPLHF.

The CDR3 DNA is TGTGCCAGCAGCCGTACTGGTGCTGGCTACACCTTC. It specifies CASSRTGAGYTF. The gene calls are TRBV4-2 and TRBJ1-2; D call uncertain. Germline CDR1 reads LGHNA; CDR2 reads YNFKEQ. Trimming left V 4 bases short and J 7 bases short, with 10 bases between. This CDR3 is 12 amino acids long.

This chain links TRBV5-8 with TRBJ2-7; perhaps TRBD2 as D (5 bases). V was trimmed by 4 bases and J by 6 bases, leaving 14 bases between them. Germline values: CDR1 SGHTS, CDR2 YDEGEE. The CDR3 extends over 13 amino acids. The CDR3 is CASSQRDYSEQYF. For the CDR3, the DNA is TGTGCCAGCAGCCAGAGAGACTACAGCGAGCAGTACTTC.

This clone has just one count. This rearrangement joins TRBV10-3 to TRBJ1-2; 7 bases line up with TRBD1. With V trimmed by 3 bases and J by 0 bases, 4 bases remained unmatched. Germline V gives CDR1 ENHRY, CDR2 SYGVKD. The CDR3 spans 15 residues. CDR3 amino acids: CAISDTGETNYGYTF. The CDR3 DNA is TGTGCCATCAGTGATACAGGGGAGACTAACTATGGCTACACCTTC.

V usage is TRBV11-3 and J usage is TRBJ2-2; 10 bases are a match to TRBD2. The CDR3 runs 15 residues. V trimming: 5 bases; J trimming: 4 bases; junction bases outside the gene matches: 4. Germline V gives CDR1 SGHNT, CDR2 YENEEA. In DNA form, the CDR3 reads TGTGCCAGCAGCGCTAGCGGGAGCGGCACCGGGGAGCTGTTTTTT. This codes for CASSASGSGTGELFF.

The V gene is TRBV7-8, the J gene TRBJ2-5; D is undetermined. This CDR3 contains 11 residues. Trimming removed 5 bases from V and 5 bases from J, with 6 bases in between. Looked up from germline, CDR1 is SGHVS and CDR2 is FQNEAQ. In DNA, the CDR3 is TGTGCCAGCAGCCCGTGGGAGACCCAGTACTTC. Its translation: CASSPWETQYF.

In this sample, this clone turned up once. V usage is TRBV19 and J usage is TRBJ2-1; no firm D call. Trimming stripped 4 bases from V and 0 bases from J, with 13 bases between. This CDR3 is 16 amino acids long. Germline CDR1 reads LNHDA; CDR2 reads SQIVND (reference sequence). The CDR3 DNA reads TGTGCCAGTAGTAAACAACAGCAACTCTCCTACAATGAGCAGTTCTTC. Protein sequence: CASSKQQQLSYNEQFF.

This chain's CDR3 is CASSFGGGRRVWPDTQYF. DNA for the CDR3: TGTGCCAGCAGCTTTGGTGGCGGGAGAAGGGTTTGGCCAGATACGCAGTATTTT. The rearrangement uses TRBV13 and TRBJ2-3; 7 positions agree with TRBD2. The V gene's germline CDR1 is PRHDT and CDR2 FYEKMQ (reference sequence). Trimming took 3 bases from V and 4 from J; bases not matched to a gene: 16. This CDR3 has 18 residues.

J is TRBJ1-4 and V is TRBV18, with D unclear. The germline V gene encodes CDR1 KGHSH and CDR2 LQKENI. CDR3 length equals 14 residues. Trimming removed 1 base from V and 8 bases from J, with 11 bases in between. The CDR3 DNA sequence: TGTGCCAGCTCACCACGGTCGGAGGGAGAAAAACTGTTTTTT. The encoded protein is CASSPRSEGEKLFF. Variable domain in full (rest from reference TRBV18 and TRBJ1-4): NAGVMQNPRHLVRRRGQEARLRCSPMKGHSHVYWYRQLPEEGLKFMVYLQKENIIDESGMPKERFSAEFPKEGPSILRIQQVVRGDSAAYFCASSPRSEGEKLFFGSGTQLSVL.

V gene TRBV6-6 combines with J gene TRBJ2-5; D may be TRBD2 (6 bases). The CDR3 has 14 residues. V was pared by 2 bases and J by 4 bases, with 11 bases between. Germline V CDR1 and CDR2: MNHNY, SVGAGI (reference sequence). CDR3 nucleotide sequence: TGTGCCAGCAGTTACATGGGGGGTCGAGAGACCCAGTACTTC. Translation: CASSYMGGRETQYF.

The CDR3 DNA is TGTGCCAGCAGTTCCGTCGGGGGGTACGAGCAGTACTTC. Encoded protein: CASSSVGGYEQYF. The chain carries TRBV6-5 and TRBJ2-7, with TRBD2 matching 7 bases. Germline CDR1 and CDR2: MNHEY and SVGAGI. V shed 4 bases and J 4 bases; nucleotides not matched to a gene: 4. The CDR3 consists of 13 residues.

On this clone itself: The sample holds other DNA sequences that translate to the same CDR3. The chain joins TRBV11-2 to TRBJ2-7; 9 bases line up with TRBD2. The CDR3 totals 13 residues. V was clipped by 6 bases and J by 0 bases; unmatched bases: 0. Germline V gene data show CDR1 as SGHAT and CDR2 as FQNNGV. The CDR3 is CASRTSGSYEQYF. CDR3 sequence (DNA): TGTGCCAGCAGGACTAGCGGCTCCTACGAGCAGTACTTC.

This chain joins TRBV7-3 and TRBJ2-2, with D perhaps assigned TRBD1 or TRBD2 (5 bases each). Between the trimmed V and J ends, which lost 2 bases and 2 bases, there was a span of 12 bases. The CDR3 runs 16 residues. Germline CDR1 and CDR2: SGHTA and FQGTGA. The CDR3 reads CASSLRRGSNTGELFF. The CDR3 DNA reads as TGTGCCAGCAGCTTACGACGGGGCAGCAACACCGGGGAGCTGTTTTTT.

V usage is TRBV10-1 and J usage is TRBJ2-7; 11 bases map to TRBD2. CDR3 length equals 14 residues. Germline-derived CDR1 and CDR2 are WNHNN and SYGVQD (reference sequence). The V segment lost 2 bases and the J segment 9 bases; nucleotides outside the gene matches: 6. In DNA form, the CDR3 reads TGCGCCAGCAGTGAGACTAGCGGGAGTGTGGGGCAGTACTTC. Its translation is CASSETSGSVGQYF.

The chain is built from TRBV10-3 and TRBJ1-4, with TRBD1 matching 7 bases. Unmatched junction bases numbered 5, after V lost 8 bases and J lost 5 bases. The CDR3 runs 13 residues. Germline V gene lookup returns CDR1 ENHRY and CDR2 SYGVKD. The CDR3 here is CAIQRGLNEKLFF. CDR3 in DNA: TGTGCCATCCAAAGGGGGCTCAATGAAAAACTGTTTTTT.

V is TRBV6-6 and J is TRBJ1-4; D remains ambiguous. Germline assignment: CDR1 MNHNY and CDR2 SVGAGI (reference sequence). The CDR3 length is 11 residues. The V and J ends lost 6 bases and 4 bases respectively, with 3 bases between them. The CDR3 bases are TGTGCCAGCAGCAATAATGAAAAACTGTTTTTT. This sequence encodes CASSNNEKLFF.

The J gene is TRBJ1-6, the V gene TRBV30; D is uncertain. Germline-derived CDR1 and CDR2 are GTSNPN and SVGIG (reference sequence). This CDR3 is 15 amino acids long. V lost 2 bases and J lost 9, with 17 bases in between. CDR3 protein: CAWSSSTGGFSPLHF. In DNA form, the CDR3 reads TGTGCCTGGAGTTCGTCGACGGGTGGCTTTTCACCCCTCCACTTT.

The chain has TRBV6-5 and TRBJ2-7, with 7 bases aligning to TRBD1. CDR3 length equals 15 residues. V trimming: 4 bases; J trimming: 2 bases; junction bases outside the gene matches: 8. Per germline, CDR1 MNHEY and CDR2 SVGAGI. CDR3 coding DNA: TGTGCCAGCAGTTCGGGCGGGCAGGGGGCCTACGAGCAGTACTTC. It codes for CASSSGGQGAYEQYF.